This paragraph reports one T cell receptor (beta chain). The donors gave bone marrow, and they were healthy. The entry originates in a study of cytomegalovirus exposure and HLA in healthy donors. About the study: Assignment to the Caucasian-associated ancestry cluster applied to roughly 80% of the approximately 420 genotyped donors.

The CDR3 consists of 12 residues. The V gene's germline CDR1 is ENHRY and CDR2 SYGVKD. V dropped 4 bases and J dropped 6 bases, with 8 bases sitting between them. With 60 Vbeta and 13 Jbeta primers, the PCR was carried out. Clones were read by immunoSEQ multiplex PCR, and TCRdb kept only the in-frame ones, dropping some. The sample carries about 52,000 clones, about three quarters recorded once. Sequenced: PBMCs. The rearrangement links TRBV10-3 to TRBJ2-3; D is unresolved. The TCR was taken from a man aged 18 to 35 in good health and CMV-seronegative. The CDR3 nucleotides read TGTGCCATCAGTGCTCGAGAGGATACGCAGTATTTT. This encodes CAISAREDTQYF.